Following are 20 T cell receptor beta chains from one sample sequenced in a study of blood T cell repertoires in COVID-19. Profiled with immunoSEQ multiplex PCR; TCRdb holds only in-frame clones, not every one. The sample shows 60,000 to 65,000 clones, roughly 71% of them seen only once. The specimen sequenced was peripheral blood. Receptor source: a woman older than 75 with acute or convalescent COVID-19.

This CDR3 is CASSSTSGRPNEQFF. CDR3 in DNA: TGCGCCAGCAGCTCGACTAGCGGGAGGCCCAATGAGCAGTTCTTC. This chain uses TRBV5-1 with TRBJ2-1; 13 nucleotides match TRBD2. There are 15 residues in the CDR3. Germline V gene sequence: CDR1 SGHRS, CDR2 YFSETQ. Trimming removed 3 bases from V and 6 bases from J; junction bases left unmatched: 3.

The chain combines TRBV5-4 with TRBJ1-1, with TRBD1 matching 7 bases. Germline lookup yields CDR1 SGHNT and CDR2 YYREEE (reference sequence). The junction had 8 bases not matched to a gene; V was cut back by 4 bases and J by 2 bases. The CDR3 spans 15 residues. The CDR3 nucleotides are TGTGCCAGCAGCGCCAAGACAGGGAGCAACACTGAAGCTTTCTTT. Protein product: CASSAKTGSNTEAFF.

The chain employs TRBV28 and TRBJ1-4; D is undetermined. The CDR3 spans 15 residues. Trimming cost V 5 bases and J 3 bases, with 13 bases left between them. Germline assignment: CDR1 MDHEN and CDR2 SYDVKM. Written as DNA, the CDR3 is TGTGCCAGCAGTCCCCCTGGTCCGGCTAATGAAAAACTGTTTTTT. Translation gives CASSPPGPANEKLFF.

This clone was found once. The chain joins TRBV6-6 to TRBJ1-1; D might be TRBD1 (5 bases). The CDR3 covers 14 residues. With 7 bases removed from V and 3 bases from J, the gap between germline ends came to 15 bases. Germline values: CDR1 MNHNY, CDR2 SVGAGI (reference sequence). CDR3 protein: CASTPGQGYTEAFF. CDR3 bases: TGTGCCAGCACCCCAGGCCAGGGTTACACTGAAGCTTTCTTT.

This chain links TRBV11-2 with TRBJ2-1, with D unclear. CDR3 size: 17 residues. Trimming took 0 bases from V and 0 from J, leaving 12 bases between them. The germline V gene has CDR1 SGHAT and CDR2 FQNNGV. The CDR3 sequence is CASSLDLFPSSYNEQFF. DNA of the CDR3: TGTGCCAGCAGCTTAGATCTCTTCCCGAGCTCCTACAATGAGCAGTTCTTC.

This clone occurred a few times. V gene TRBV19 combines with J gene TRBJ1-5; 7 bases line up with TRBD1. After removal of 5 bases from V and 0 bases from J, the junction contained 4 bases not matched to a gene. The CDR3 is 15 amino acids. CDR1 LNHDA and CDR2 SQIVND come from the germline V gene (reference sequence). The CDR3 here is CASSPGTVSNQPQHF. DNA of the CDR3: TGTGCCAGTAGTCCCGGGACAGTTAGCAATCAGCCCCAGCATTTT.

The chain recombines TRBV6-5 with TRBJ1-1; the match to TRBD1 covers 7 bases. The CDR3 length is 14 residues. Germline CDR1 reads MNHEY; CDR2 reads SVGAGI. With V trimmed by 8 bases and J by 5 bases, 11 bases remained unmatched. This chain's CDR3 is CASLLTGVETEAFF. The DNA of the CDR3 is TGTGCCAGCCTTTTAACAGGGGTCGAGACTGAAGCTTTCTTT.

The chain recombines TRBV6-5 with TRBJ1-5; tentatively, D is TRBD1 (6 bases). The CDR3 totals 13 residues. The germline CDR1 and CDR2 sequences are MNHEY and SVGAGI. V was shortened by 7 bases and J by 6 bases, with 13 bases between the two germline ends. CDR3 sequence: CASTVQGGQPQHF. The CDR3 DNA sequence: TGTGCCAGCACGGTACAGGGCGGTCAGCCCCAGCATTTT.

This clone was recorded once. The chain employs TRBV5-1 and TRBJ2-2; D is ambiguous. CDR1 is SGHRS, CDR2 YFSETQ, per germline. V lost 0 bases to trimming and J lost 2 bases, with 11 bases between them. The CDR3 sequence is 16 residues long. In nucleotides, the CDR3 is TGCGCCAGCAGCTTGGGGGCAGGTCCTAACACCGGGGAGCTGTTTTTT. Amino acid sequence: CASSLGAGPNTGELFF.

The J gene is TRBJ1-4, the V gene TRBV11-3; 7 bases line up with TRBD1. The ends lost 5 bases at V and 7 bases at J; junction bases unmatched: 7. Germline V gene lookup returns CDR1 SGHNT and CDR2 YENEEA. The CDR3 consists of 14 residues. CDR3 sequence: CASSGPGGGEKLFF. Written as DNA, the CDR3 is TGTGCCAGCAGCGGGCCAGGGGGAGGTGAAAAACTGTTTTTT.

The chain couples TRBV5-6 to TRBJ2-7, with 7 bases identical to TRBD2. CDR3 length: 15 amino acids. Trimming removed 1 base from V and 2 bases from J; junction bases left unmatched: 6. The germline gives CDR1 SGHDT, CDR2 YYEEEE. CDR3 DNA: TGTGCCAGCAGCTTGAGTGCGGGAGCCCCCTACGAGCAGTACTTC. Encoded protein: CASSLSAGAPYEQYF.

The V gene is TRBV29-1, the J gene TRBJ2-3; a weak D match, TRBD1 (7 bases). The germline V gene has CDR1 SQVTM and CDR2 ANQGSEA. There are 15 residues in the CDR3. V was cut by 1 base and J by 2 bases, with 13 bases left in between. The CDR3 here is CSVEVAGGLTDTQYF. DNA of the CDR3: TGCAGCGTTGAAGTCGCAGGGGGGCTCACAGATACGCAGTATTTT.

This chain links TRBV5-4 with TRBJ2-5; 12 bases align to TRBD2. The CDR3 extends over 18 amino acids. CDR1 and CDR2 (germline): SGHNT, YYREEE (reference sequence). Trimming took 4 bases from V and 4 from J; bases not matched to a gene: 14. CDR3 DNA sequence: TGTGCCAGCAGCGGGGAGCTAGCGGGAGGGCCGGGTGGAGAGACCCAGTACTTC. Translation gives CASSGELAGGPGGETQYF.

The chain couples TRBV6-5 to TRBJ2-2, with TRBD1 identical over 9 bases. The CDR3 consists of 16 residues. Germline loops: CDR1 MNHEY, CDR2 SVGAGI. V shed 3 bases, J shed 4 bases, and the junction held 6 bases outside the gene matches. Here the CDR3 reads CASSYHSTGGTGELFF. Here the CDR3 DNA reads TGTGCCAGCAGTTATCACTCGACAGGGGGCACCGGGGAGCTGTTTTTT.

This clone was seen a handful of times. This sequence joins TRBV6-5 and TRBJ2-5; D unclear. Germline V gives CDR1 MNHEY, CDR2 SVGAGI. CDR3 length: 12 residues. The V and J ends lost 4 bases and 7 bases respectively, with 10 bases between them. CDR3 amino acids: CASSSEVGTQYF. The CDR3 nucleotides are TGTGCCAGCAGTTCCGAGGTGGGGACCCAGTACTTC.

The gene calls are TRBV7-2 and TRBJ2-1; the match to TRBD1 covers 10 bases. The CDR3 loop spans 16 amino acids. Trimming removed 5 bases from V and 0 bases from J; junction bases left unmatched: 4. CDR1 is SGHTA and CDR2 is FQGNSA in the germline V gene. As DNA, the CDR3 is TGTGCCAGCAGCATCCGGACAGGGGGCTCCTACAATGAGCAGTTCTTC. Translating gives CASSIRTGGSYNEQFF.

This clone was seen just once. CDR3 in amino acids: CASSVGGWNTGELFF. The CDR3 nucleotides read TGTGCCAGCAGCGTAGGAGGGTGGAACACCGGGGAGCTGTTTTTT. V gene TRBV9 combines with J gene TRBJ2-2, with D tentatively TRBD2 (5 bases). The CDR3 is made up of 15 amino acids. Germline V CDR1 and CDR2: SGDLS, YYNGEE. The V end was cut by 0 bases, the J end by 1 base, with 7 bases between.

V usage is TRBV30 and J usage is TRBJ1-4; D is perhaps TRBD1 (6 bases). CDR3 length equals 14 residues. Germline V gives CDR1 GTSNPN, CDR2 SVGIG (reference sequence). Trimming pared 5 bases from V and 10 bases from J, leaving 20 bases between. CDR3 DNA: TGTGCCTGGGGGACAACCGTCTACGGTGGAAAACTGTTTTTT. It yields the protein CAWGTTVYGGKLFF.

Here the CDR3 reads CASSLGNRPAAEQFF. In DNA, the CDR3 is TGTGCCAGCAGCTTAGGTAACAGGCCCGCGGCTGAGCAGTTCTTC. This chain uses TRBV7-9 with TRBJ2-1; D possibly corresponds to TRBD1 (5 bases). The CDR3 is made up of 15 amino acids. Germline CDR1 is SEHNR and CDR2 is FQNEAQ (reference sequence). Trimming shortened V by 1 base and J by 9 bases, and 16 bases separated the two germline ends.

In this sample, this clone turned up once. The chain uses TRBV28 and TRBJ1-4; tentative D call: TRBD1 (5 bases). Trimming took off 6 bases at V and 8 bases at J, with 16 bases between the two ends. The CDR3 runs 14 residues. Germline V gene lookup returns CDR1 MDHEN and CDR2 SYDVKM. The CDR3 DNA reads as TGTGCCAGCAGGTTGACCGGGAGACAGGAAAAACTGTTTTTT. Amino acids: CASRLTGRQEKLFF.